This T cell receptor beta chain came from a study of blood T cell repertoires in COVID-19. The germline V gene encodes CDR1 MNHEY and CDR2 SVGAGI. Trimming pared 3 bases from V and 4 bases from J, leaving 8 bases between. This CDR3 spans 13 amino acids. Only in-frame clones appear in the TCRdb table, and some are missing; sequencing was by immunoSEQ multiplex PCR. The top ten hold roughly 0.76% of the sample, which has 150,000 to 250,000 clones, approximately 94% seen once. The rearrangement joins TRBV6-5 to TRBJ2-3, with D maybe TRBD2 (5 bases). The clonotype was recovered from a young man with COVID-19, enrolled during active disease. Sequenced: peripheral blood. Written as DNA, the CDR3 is TGTGCCAGCAGTTATCTGAGGGCAGATACGCAGTATTTT. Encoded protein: CASSYLRADTQYF.